What follows describes a single T cell receptor beta chain. What it recognizes is unknown. The patients who served as multiple sclerosis controls were treatment-naive and had stable or active relapsing-remitting disease that fulfilled the revised McDonald criteria. Bulk CD8+ and CD4+ cells came from magnetic negative isolation; CD8+ TEMRA by FACS. This entry is derived from a study of CD8 T cells in Susac syndrome. V lost 1 base and J 6 bases, leaving 5 bases between the germline ends. The CDR3 has 12 amino acids. Germline-derived CDR1 and CDR2 are PRHDT and FYEKMQ (reference sequence). Random hexamers served to reverse transcribe roughly 0.5 to 1 ug RNA. Coverage of TCR beta CDR3 amplification by immunoSEQ multiplex PCR extended to 54 Vbeta and 13 Jbeta. TCRdb itself ran the immunoSEQ multiplex PCR reads through MiXCR, one entry per CDR3 protein. This sample has approximately 76,000 distinct CDR3 sequences, with approximately 94% found just once.

Study-wide results and limits: It was acknowledged by the study that relatively few individuals were included in its TCR sequencing and HLA analysis.

This chain connects TRBV13 to TRBJ2-3; unclear D gene. This receptor was identified in a human donor with multiple sclerosis. The specimen was CD8+ T cells from PBMCs. The DNA for the CDR3 is TGTGCCAGCAGCTTAGAGGAGGATACGCAGTATTTT. It translates to CASSLEEDTQYF.